The 32 T cell receptor beta chains below were found in one sample sequenced in a study of T cells in Graves' hyperthyroidism and ophthalmopathy. The source material, RNA transcripts, was used to amplify TCR beta CDR3 regions. Initially, a first-round RT-PCR of the TCR CDR3 employed the HTBI primer set. TCRdb processed the multiplex PCR reads anew with MiXCR; each CDR3 protein has one entry. Altogether about 570,000 distinct CDR3 sequences are present, around 15% being singletons, with the ten largest covering approximately 15%. The source material was blood. These receptors were collected from a woman aged 40 to 50 with Graves' hyperthyroidism.

J is TRBJ1-2 and V is TRBV20-1; weak D call: TRBD1 (5 bases). The germline V gene has CDR1 DFQATT and CDR2 SNEGSKA (reference sequence). Trimming pared 0 bases from V and 6 bases from J, leaving 11 bases between. CDR3 length equals 13 residues. The CDR3: CSARDWTGDGYTF. Written as DNA, the CDR3 is TGCAGTGCTAGAGATTGGACGGGGGATGGCTACACCTTC.

This clonotype was detected a few times. This sequence joins TRBV25-1 and TRBJ1-5, with 7 bases matching TRBD1. The CDR3 sequence is 14 residues long. Per germline, CDR1 MGHDK and CDR2 SYGVNS. V was clipped by 7 bases and J by 4 bases; unmatched bases: 7. Here the CDR3 DNA reads TGTGCCAGCAAGCAGACAGGGAGTAATCAGCCCCAGCATTTT. This gives the protein CASKQTGSNQPQHF.

This chain joins TRBV12-3 or TRBV12-4 and TRBJ1-2; 12 nucleotides align to TRBD1. The junction had 9 bases not matched to a gene; V was cut back by 6 bases and J by 7 bases. The CDR3 runs 15 residues. The CDR3: CASSGRGQGAGGYTF. The DNA of the CDR3 is TGTGCCAGCAGCGGCCGGGGACAGGGGGCCGGTGGCTACACCTTC.

V gene TRBV28 combines with J gene TRBJ2-2, with D maybe TRBD1 (6 bases). Looked up from germline, CDR1 is MDHEN and CDR2 is SYDVKM. The germline V and J ends were trimmed by 3 bases and 4 bases, with 15 bases remaining between them. The CDR3 runs to 16 residues. CDR3 nucleotide sequence: TGTGCCAGCAGTTTGGGCGGCAGGGGTGTCACCGGGGAGCTGTTTTTT. It specifies CASSLGGRGVTGELFF.

The sample holds many counts of this clonotype. The CDR3 DNA reads as TGTGCCAGCGTAGGACTAGTAAGGCATGAGCAGTTCTTC. This codes for CASVGLVRHEQFF. This sequence joins TRBV2 and TRBJ2-1; TRBD2 agrees at 7 bases. Trimming cost V 8 bases and J 8 bases; bases outside gene matches: 9. The CDR3 runs 13 residues. CDR1 and CDR2 from the germline V gene are SNHLY and FYNNEI. Drawing the rest from reference TRBV2 and TRBJ2-1, the complete variable domain is EPEVTQTPSHQVTQMGQEVILRCVPISNHLYFYWYRQILGQKVEFLVSFYNNEISEKSEIFDDQFSVERPDGSNFTLKIRSTKLEDSAMYFCASVGLVRHEQFFGPGTRLTVL.

A remark on this clonotype: One end of the junction does not line up with germline, which may come from a read error. The chain uses TRBV5-1 and TRBJ2-3, with D unresolved. Germline CDR1 SGHRS, CDR2 YFSETQ. The CDR3 contains 14 residues. The DNA of the CDR3 is TGCGCCAACAGCTTGGGCACCAACACAGATACGCAGTATTTT. Amino acid sequence: CANSLGTNTDTQYF. Based on the CDR3 plus reference TRBV5-1 and TRBJ2-3, the full variable domain is KAGVTQTPRYLIKTRGQQVTLSCSPISGHRSVSWYQQTPGQGLQFLFEYFSETQRNKGNFPGRFSGRQFSNSRSEMNVSTLELGDSALYLCANSLGTNTDTQYFGPGTRLTVL.

In DNA form, the CDR3 reads TGCAGTGCTACTACGAACCGGGACAGGGGGACCACAAACATTCAGTACTTC. Its translation is CSATTNRDRGTTNIQYF. The V and J genes are TRBV20-1 and TRBJ2-4; TRBD1 aligns across 11 bases. With 4 bases clipped from V and 6 bases from J, the junction kept 14 bases outside the gene matches. This CDR3 comprises 17 residues. Per the germline V gene, CDR1 is DFQATT and CDR2 is SNEGSKA (reference sequence).

This clonotype was seen ten or more times. The chain employs TRBV6-2 or TRBV6-3 and TRBJ2-5, with 11 nucleotides matching TRBD2. The CDR3 runs to 16 residues. The trim removed 2 bases at V and 1 base at J, leaving 3 bases unmatched. CDR1 is MNHEY and CDR2 is SVGEGT in the germline V gene. The CDR3 region is CASSYGLAGGQETQYF. The DNA of the CDR3 is TGTGCCAGCAGTTACGGCCTAGCGGGAGGCCAAGAGACCCAGTACTTC.

There are many counts of this clonotype. This chain's CDR3 is CASSTETGASETQYF. The CDR3, as DNA: TGTGCCAGCAGTACCGAGACAGGGGCAAGTGAGACCCAGTACTTC. The gene calls are TRBV12-3 or TRBV12-4 and TRBJ2-5, with 8 nucleotides matching TRBD1. The CDR3 loop spans 15 amino acids. Losses at the gene ends were 5 bases for V and 5 bases for J; bases not matched to a gene: 10.

This chain uses TRBV7-2 with TRBJ2-2; 14 bases line up with TRBD2. CDR3 size: 16 residues. Germline CDR1 SGHTA, CDR2 FQGNSA. Trimming cost V 9 bases and J 4 bases; bases outside gene matches: 7. CDR3 residues: CASPGLAGVVTGELFF. The CDR3 bases are TGTGCCAGTCCGGGACTAGCGGGAGTTGTCACCGGGGAGCTGTTTTTT.

The chain carries TRBV5-1 and TRBJ1-1; D is possibly TRBD1 (6 bases). The CDR3 extends over 15 amino acids. CDR1 is SGHRS and CDR2 is YFSETQ in the germline V gene. Between the trimmed V and J ends, which lost 3 bases and 4 bases, there was a span of 16 bases. CDR3 amino acids: CASSSSERGTTEAFF. The CDR3 region has the DNA TGCGCCAGCAGCTCGTCCGAGAGGGGGACCACTGAAGCTTTCTTT.

This clonotype has ten or more counts. This chain links TRBV28 with TRBJ1-4; the D is unclear. Germline assignment: CDR1 MDHEN and CDR2 SYDVKM. V was shortened by 5 bases and J by 11 bases, with 9 bases between the two germline ends. The CDR3 totals 11 residues. The CDR3 protein is CASSRVGKLFF. The CDR3 bases are TGTGCCAGCAGTAGGGTGGGGAAACTGTTTTTT.

Regarding this clonotype: A much larger clone differs by one base, so this may be a read error. This sequence joins TRBV4-1 and TRBJ2-7, with TRBD2 matching 11 bases. Germline V CDR1 and CDR2: MGHRA, YSYEKL. This CDR3 has 15 amino acids. CDR3 residues: CASSTGLAEPYERYF. The CDR3 DNA reads as TGCGCCAGCAGCACGGGACTAGCGGAGCCCTACGAGCGGTACTTC.

This clonotype has ten or more counts. The germline gene is not matched at one end of the junction; a read error may be the cause. J is TRBJ2-7 and V is TRBV7-7; possible D gene TRBD2, 6 bases. Looked up from germline, CDR1 is SSHAT and CDR2 is FNYEAQ (reference sequence). CDR3 length equals 15 residues. CDR3 sequence reads: CASSLAADNTYEQYF. CDR3 sequence (DNA): TGTGCTAGCAGCTTAGCGGCCGATAATACCTACGAGCAGTACTTC.

The table lists this clonotype with a few counts. The V call is TRBV27, the J call TRBJ1-1, with a tentative D call TRBD1 (5 bases). Germline V gives CDR1 MNHEY, CDR2 SMNVEV (reference sequence). Trimming stripped 5 bases from V and 0 bases from J, with 19 bases between. CDR3 length: 17 amino acids. The DNA for the CDR3 is TGTGCCAGCAGTCAAACCGGGACGGCCTATATGAACACTGAAGCTTTCTTT. Translation gives CASSQTGTAYMNTEAFF.

The chain employs TRBV5-1 and TRBJ1-1; no clear D. V gave up 4 bases and J gave up 0 bases, with 16 bases separating them. This CDR3 has 16 amino acids. Per the germline V gene, CDR1 is SGHRS and CDR2 is YFSETQ. The CDR3 bases are TGCGCCAGCAGCGCCTTGGACGTGGGTATGAACACTGAAGCTTTCTTT. Protein sequence: CASSALDVGMNTEAFF.

The table lists this clonotype with many counts. This chain links TRBV27 with TRBJ2-5, with TRBD2 identical over 13 bases. Germline CDR1 and CDR2: MNHEY and SMNVEV (reference sequence). The trim removed 5 bases at V and 3 bases at J, leaving 3 bases unmatched. The CDR3 consists of 15 residues. The CDR3 DNA is TGTGCCAGCAGTCCACTAGCGGGAGGGGAAGAGACCCAGTACTTC. Translated: CASSPLAGGEETQYF.

This clonotype was counted only a few times. This chain uses TRBV6-1 with TRBJ2-3, with D perhaps matching TRBD1 (5 bases). V dropped 6 bases and J dropped 4 bases, with 8 bases sitting between them. Germline assignment: CDR1 MNHNS and CDR2 SASEGT. The CDR3 totals 12 residues. The CDR3 DNA follows: TGTGCCAGCAGCTCACAGGCAGATACGCAGTATTTT. It codes for CASSSQADTQYF.

Comment on this clonotype: A much larger clone is a single base away; this may be a read error. The chain joins TRBV24-1 to TRBJ2-1, with D perhaps matching TRBD2 (5 bases). The CDR3 covers 16 residues. Germline V CDR1 and CDR2: KGHDR, SFDVKD. The CDR3 here is CATSEGSPSSYSEQFF. In DNA form, the CDR3 reads TGTGCCACCAGCGAGGGCAGTCCTAGCTCCTACAGTGAGCAGTTCTTC.

This clonotype has just a few counts. A much larger clonotype is one base distant, so this may be a read error. The CDR3 here is CASSSGLAEYNEQFF. In DNA, the CDR3 is TGTGCCAGCAGCTCGGGACTAGCGGAATACAATGAGCAGTTCTTC. The chain has TRBV5-4 and TRBJ2-1, with TRBD2 matching over 11 bases. CDR3 length equals 15 residues. With V trimmed by 3 bases and J by 4 bases, 3 bases remained unmatched. The germline V gene encodes CDR1 SGHNT and CDR2 YYREEE (reference sequence).

The V gene is TRBV7-9, the J gene TRBJ2-7; 9 nucleotides line up with TRBD2. The V gene's germline CDR1 is SEHNR and CDR2 FQNEAQ (reference sequence). The trim removed 5 bases at V and 4 bases at J, leaving 9 bases unmatched. The CDR3 has 15 amino acids. The CDR3 sequence: CASSGGRLAEYEQYF. In DNA form, the CDR3 reads TGTGCCAGCAGCGGGGGGCGACTAGCGGAGTACGAGCAGTACTTC.

Written as DNA, the CDR3 is TGTGCCAGCAGCCGGGGAGGGGCCACTGAAGCTTTCTTT. Translating gives CASSRGGATEAFF. The chain recombines TRBV7-9 with TRBJ1-1; D is perhaps TRBD1 (5 bases). Germline values: CDR1 SEHNR, CDR2 FQNEAQ (reference sequence). V was shortened by 5 bases and J by 4 bases, with 11 bases between the two germline ends. This CDR3 contains 13 residues.

There are a few counts of this clonotype. The chain joins TRBV7-9 to TRBJ2-6, with D uncertain. Looked up from germline, CDR1 is SEHNR and CDR2 is FQNEAQ (reference sequence). Trimming shortened V by 5 bases and J by 0 bases, and 8 bases separated the two germline ends. CDR3 length: 15 residues. CDR3 nucleotide sequence: TGTGCCAGCAGCCCGCCCGGCTCTGGGGCCAACGTCCTGACTTTC. This gives the protein CASSPPGSGANVLTF.

This clonotype has a count of ten or more. The chain recombines TRBV2 with TRBJ1-5, with D possibly matching TRBD1 (6 bases). The CDR3 has 15 residues. The ends were cut back, 8 bases at V and 2 bases at J, with 16 bases in the middle. CDR1 is SNHLY, CDR2 FYNNEI, per germline. In DNA, the CDR3 is TGTGCCAGCGGAGGGGGGATCGGTGGCAATCAGCCCCAGCATTTT. It is translated as CASGGGIGGNQPQHF.

V usage is TRBV6-2 or TRBV6-3 and J usage is TRBJ2-5; 7 nucleotides align to TRBD1. The CDR3 length is 15 residues. Germline CDR1 is MNHEY and CDR2 is SVGEGT. With V trimmed by 5 bases and J by 5 bases, 11 bases remained unmatched. CDR3 DNA sequence: TGTGCCAGCAGTGTGGTTTGGACAGGCCGTGAGACCCAGTACTTC. Amino acids: CASSVVWTGRETQYF.

This clonotype came up a few times. The rearrangement joins TRBV6-5 to TRBJ2-1; 10 bases are a match to TRBD2. The CDR3 totals 15 residues. V trimming: 6 bases; J trimming: 5 bases; junction bases outside the gene matches: 7. CDR1 MNHEY and CDR2 SVGAGI come from the germline V gene. CDR3 DNA sequence: TGTGCCAGCAGATACGGGACTAGCGAAAACAATGAGCAGTTCTTC. Translation: CASRYGTSENNEQFF.

This clonotype was seen a handful of times. The chain couples TRBV5-1 to TRBJ2-7; weak D call: TRBD1 (6 bases). Trimming pared 1 base from V and 3 bases from J, leaving 11 bases between. CDR3 length: 14 amino acids. Germline assignment: CDR1 SGHRS and CDR2 YFSETQ. CDR3 coding DNA: TGCGCCAGCAGCTTGATAGGGGGAGACTACGAGCAGTACTTC. Translated, it gives CASSLIGGDYEQYF. The entire variable domain, with the rest obtained from reference TRBV5-1 and TRBJ2-7, is as follows: KAGVTQTPRYLIKTRGQQVTLSCSPISGHRSVSWYQQTPGQGLQFLFEYFSETQRNKGNFPGRFSGRQFSNSRSEMNVSTLELGDSALYLCASSLIGGDYEQYFGPGTRLTVT.

This clonotype was counted a few times. This chain links TRBV15 with TRBJ2-7; the D gene is possibly TRBD2 (5 bases). The CDR3 consists of 15 residues. Trimming removed 0 bases at V and 1 base at J, with 10 bases between. CDR1 is LNHNV and CDR2 is YYDKDF in the germline V gene (reference sequence). CDR3 residues: CATSRDLEGSYEQYF. The CDR3 DNA sequence: TGTGCCACCAGCAGAGATCTCGAGGGTTCCTACGAGCAGTACTTC.

This clonotype was counted at least ten times. CDR3 sequence: CASSFEIANYGYTF. The CDR3 nucleotides read TGTGCCAGCAGTTTTGAGATAGCGAACTATGGCTACACCTTC. The chain carries TRBV12-3 or TRBV12-4 and TRBJ1-2; D is ambiguous. The CDR3 runs to 14 residues. V lost 3 bases, J lost 2 bases, and 10 bases lay in between.

This clonotype has at least ten counts. The gene calls are TRBV28 and TRBJ2-1; perhaps TRBD1 as D (5 bases). The V end was cut by 2 bases, the J end by 10 bases, with 9 bases between. Germline V lookup: CDR1 MDHEN, CDR2 SYDVKM. The CDR3 contains 12 residues. The CDR3 DNA sequence: TGTGCCAGCAGTTTAATCAGGGTCGAGCAGTTCTTC. This sequence encodes CASSLIRVEQFF.

This sequence joins TRBV19 and TRBJ2-5; no clear D. Germline CDR1 LNHDA, CDR2 SQIVND (reference sequence). CDR3 length: 14 amino acids. Trimming shortened V by 3 bases and J by 1 base, and 9 bases separated the two germline ends. CDR3 coding DNA: TGTGCCAGTAGTATGACTGGGGTCCAAGAGACCCAGTACTTC. Protein sequence: CASSMTGVQETQYF.

This clonotype has ten or more counts. This chain joins TRBV29-1 and TRBJ1-1, with 8 bases aligning to TRBD1. The CDR3 extends over 12 amino acids. Per the germline V gene, CDR1 is SQVTM and CDR2 is ANQGSEA. Germline trimming cut 5 bases from V and 7 bases from J; bases unmatched to any gene: 6. CDR3 region: CSVQGQGGEAFF. CDR3 in DNA: TGCAGCGTTCAAGGACAGGGCGGTGAAGCTTTCTTT.